This T cell receptor beta chain comes out of a study of tumor-infiltrating lymphocytes in primary liver carcinoma. About the study: Through surgical resection, the patients' primary liver carcinoma was treated. Recorded tumor stage was T1-T3 N0M0, with diameters of about 4.2 to 10 cm. Sample yields, roughly 3.5 to 7.13 million productive TCRbeta reads, were similar across the tissue types.

It was unsorted whole blood that yielded blood RNA, and germline DNA was also extracted. The CDR3 has 14 residues. CDR1 and CDR2 (germline): MNHNY, SVGAGI (reference sequence). Starting from roughly 0.5 ug of total RNA, TCR beta cDNA was produced with a primer in the constant region. Modified slightly, ARM-PCR produced TCR beta libraries over three nested multiplex PCR rounds. Each of the first two PCR rounds ran around 10 cycles with TRBV1-TRBV30 forward and C-beta reverse primers. Each CDR3 protein is one row after TCRdb ran MiXCR on the multiplex PCR reads. The sample records 310,000 or so distinct CDR3 sequences, around 60% being singletons. Worth noting for this clonotype: The germline gene is not matched at one end of the junction; a read error may be the cause.

Sequencing used peripheral blood. V and J are TRBV6-6 and TRBJ1-5, with D unresolved. The receptor was isolated from a man aged 40-49 years with primary liver carcinoma and hepatitis B virus infection. This chain's CDR3 is CSSSYLGTNQPQHF. The CDR3, as DNA: TGTTCCAGCAGTTACTTGGGTACCAATCAGCCCCAGCATTTT.